Shown below are 20 T cell receptor beta chains from a single sample sequenced in a study of T cell responses to AZD1222 COVID-19 vaccine. The data were produced by immunoSEQ multiplex PCR, yet TCRdb's version contains in-frame clones alone and is incomplete. The sample shows about 31,000 clones, around 87% of them seen only once. The sequencing used peripheral blood, collected 28 days after the second AZD1222 dose. The receptors come from an adult who received the AZD1222 COVID-19 vaccine.

This clone was detected only a few times. The chain links TRBV7-2 to TRBJ2-7, with D maybe TRBD2 (5 bases). The germline gives CDR1 SGHTA, CDR2 FQGNSA. The CDR3 has 16 residues. With 1 base removed from V and 3 bases from J, the gap between germline ends came to 16 bases. CDR3 residues: CASSLGGLQRNYEQYF. For the CDR3, the DNA is TGTGCCAGCAGCTTAGGAGGGCTGCAAAGGAACTACGAGCAGTACTTC.

This clone was counted once. The chain recombines TRBV9 with TRBJ1-3; D is uncertain. V shed 0 bases and J shed 0 bases, with 10 bases lying between them. The CDR3 loop spans 16 amino acids. CDR1 SGDLS and CDR2 YYNGEE come from the germline V gene. The CDR3 DNA sequence: TGTGCCAGCAGCGTAGCTCTAGGGAGCTCTGGAAACACCATATATTTT. This codes for CASSVALGSSGNTIYF.

The chain uses TRBV28 and TRBJ1-5; the D gene is possibly TRBD1 (5 bases). CDR3 length: 15 residues. Trimming shortened V by 5 bases and J by 0 bases, and 11 bases separated the two germline ends. Germline assignment: CDR1 MDHEN and CDR2 SYDVKM. The CDR3 DNA follows: TGTGCCAGCAGTGGGGCCGATTATAGCAATCAGCCCCAGCATTTT. The encoded protein is CASSGADYSNQPQHF.

The chain is built from TRBV28 and TRBJ1-1; possible D gene TRBD1, 6 bases. This CDR3 is built from 16 residues. V lost 5 bases and J lost 5, with 21 bases in between. From germline, CDR1 is MDHEN and CDR2 SYDVKM. Written as DNA, the CDR3 is TGTGCCAGCAGTCCCTACAGGGCGGTTGAAGGTACTGAAGCTTTCTTT. It yields the protein CASSPYRAVEGTEAFF. The full variable domain, rest sourced from reference TRBV28 and TRBJ1-1, is DVKVTQSSRYLVKRTGEKVFLECVQDMDHENMFWYRQDPGLGLRLIYFSYDVKMKEKGDIPEGYSVSREKKERFSLILESASTNQTSMYLCASSPYRAVEGTEAFFGQGTRLTVV.

The genes are TRBV27 and TRBJ1-1; 7 nucleotides align to TRBD1. The J segment lost 5 bases and the V segment lost 5 bases, leaving 17 bases of the junction unmatched. CDR1 is MNHEY and CDR2 is SMNVEV in the germline V gene (reference sequence). The CDR3 extends over 17 amino acids. The CDR3 here is CASSPRTGLWDRTEAFF. In DNA form, the CDR3 reads TGTGCCAGCAGTCCTCGGACAGGCCTCTGGGATCGGACTGAAGCTTTCTTT.

The CDR3 reads CASSRTGVNTYEQYF. The CDR3 DNA is TGTGCCAGCAGCCGGACAGGGGTCAACACCTACGAGCAGTACTTC. This chain joins TRBV7-2 and TRBJ2-7; 9 bases fit TRBD1. Germline V gene lookup returns CDR1 SGHTA and CDR2 FQGNSA. CDR3 length: 15 residues. Trimming at V came to 5 bases and at J to 2 bases, leaving 7 bases not matched to a gene. The complete variable domain, with remaining parts taken from reference TRBV7-2 and TRBJ2-7, reads GAGVSQSPSNKVTEKGKDVELRCDPISGHTALYWYRQSLGQGLEFLIYFQGNSAPDKSGLPSDRFSAERTGGSVSTLTIQRTQQEDSAVYLCASSRTGVNTYEQYFGPGTRLTVT.

The chain joins TRBV5-1 to TRBJ2-7; D is ambiguous. The CDR3 has 11 residues. V lost 3 bases and J lost 3, with 4 bases in between. CDR1 is SGHRS and CDR2 is YFSETQ in the germline V gene. CDR3 region: CASSSGYEQYF. Here the CDR3 DNA reads TGCGCCAGCAGCTCCGGCTACGAGCAGTACTTC.

J is TRBJ1-1 and V is TRBV19; 8 bases are shared with TRBD1. Trimming took 6 bases from V and 5 from J; bases not matched to a gene: 8. The CDR3 totals 14 residues. Germline lookup yields CDR1 LNHDA and CDR2 SQIVND (reference sequence). The CDR3 coding sequence is TGTGCCAGTAGCACCGGGACAGGCGGAACTGAAGCTTTCTTT. As protein: CASSTGTGGTEAFF. Complete variable domain (other parts from reference TRBV19 and TRBJ1-1): DGGITQSPKYLFRKEGQNVTLSCEQNLNHDAMYWYRQDPGQGLRLIYYSQIVNDFQKGDIAEGYSVSREKKESFPLTVTSAQKNPTAFYLCASSTGTGGTEAFFGQGTRLTVV.

The V and J genes are TRBV7-2 and TRBJ1-1; 8 nucleotides agree with TRBD1. Germline V lookup: CDR1 SGHTA, CDR2 FQGNSA. The CDR3 spans 13 residues. V was pared by 5 bases and J by 10 bases, with 9 bases of the junction left unmatched. CDR3 residues: CASSDRGDDGAFF. The CDR3 region has the DNA TGTGCCAGCAGCGACAGGGGCGACGACGGAGCTTTCTTT.

This rearrangement joins TRBV21-1 to TRBJ2-3; whether TRBD1, the table's D call, matches the DNA was not checked. TRBV21-1 is a listed pseudogene. The CDR3 extends over 15 amino acids. DNA for the CDR3: TGTGCCAGCAGCACATCGGACAAACGCACAGATACGCAGTATTTT. This translates into CASSTSDKRTDTQYF.

This chain uses TRBV5-4 with TRBJ1-2; possibly TRBD1 for D (6 bases). Germline V gives CDR1 SGHNT, CDR2 YYREEE (reference sequence). Trimming took off 0 bases at V and 4 bases at J, with 10 bases between the two ends. The CDR3 has 14 residues. Here the CDR3 reads CASSLGTDVYGYTF. The CDR3 DNA reads as TGTGCCAGCAGCTTGGGGACAGACGTCTATGGCTACACCTTC.

CDR3 residues: CASSQSQTGELFF. CDR3 DNA: TGTGCCAGCAGCCAAAGCCAGACCGGGGAGCTGTTTTTT. The chain is built from TRBV3-1 (or the pseudogene TRBV3-2) and TRBJ2-2; D gene unclear. The CDR3 spans 13 residues. The germline V and J ends were trimmed by 2 bases and 5 bases, with 6 bases remaining between them. The germline V gene encodes CDR1 LGHDT and CDR2 YNNKEL (reference sequence).

This chain's CDR3 is CASSPPPGPQETQYF. The CDR3 DNA reads as TGTGCCAGCAGTCCCCCCCCAGGCCCCCAAGAGACCCAGTACTTC. The genes are TRBV6-2 or TRBV6-3 and TRBJ2-5; no clear D. V gave up 5 bases and J gave up 1 base, with 14 bases separating them. Germline lookup yields CDR1 MNHEY and CDR2 SVGEGT. CDR3 size: 15 residues.

The V call is TRBV3-1 (or the pseudogene TRBV3-2), the J call TRBJ2-2; D is perhaps TRBD2 (6 bases). The CDR3 has 18 residues. The V end was cut by 3 bases, the J end by 7 bases, with 24 bases between. Germline loops: CDR1 LGHDT, CDR2 YNNKEL (reference sequence). The CDR3 loop is CASSHGSWTARGFGELFF. The DNA for the CDR3 is TGTGCCAGCAGCCACGGCTCCTGGACGGCCCGGGGGTTCGGGGAGCTGTTTTTT.

The chain has TRBV27 and TRBJ1-1; a possible D gene is TRBD1 (6 bases). With 4 bases removed from V and 3 bases from J, the gap between germline ends came to 15 bases. This CDR3 has 15 residues. Germline V gene sequence: CDR1 MNHEY, CDR2 SMNVEV (reference sequence). In DNA form, the CDR3 reads TGTGCCAGCAGTTGGTGGGGGCCCCTCGACACTGAAGCTTTCTTT. Translation: CASSWWGPLDTEAFF.

This chain connects TRBV4-2 to TRBJ2-5; TRBD2 matches 9 bases. V lost 0 bases and J lost 2; bases outside the gene matches: 7. This CDR3 has 17 residues. CDR1 and CDR2 (germline): LGHNA, YNFKEQ. CDR3 coding DNA: TGTGCCAGCAGCCAAGATTTTGAGCTAGCGGGGCAAGAGACCCAGTACTTC. Amino acids: CASSQDFELAGQETQYF.

The rearrangement joins TRBV3-1 (or the pseudogene TRBV3-2) to TRBJ1-1; D is ambiguous. The CDR3 spans 14 residues. Between the trimmed V and J ends, which lost 3 bases and 0 bases, there was a span of 8 bases. The germline gives CDR1 LGHDT, CDR2 YNNKEL (reference sequence). The CDR3 sequence: CASSHGGMNTEAFF. In DNA, the CDR3 is TGTGCCAGCAGCCATGGCGGAATGAACACTGAAGCTTTCTTT.

This clone showed up just a few times. The chain has TRBV6-2 or TRBV6-3 and TRBJ2-2; 7 bases match TRBD1. Looked up from germline, CDR1 is MNHEY and CDR2 is SVGEGT. The length of the CDR3 is 17 residues. J gave up 0 bases and V 5 bases, and 9 bases lay outside the gene matches. CDR3 sequence (DNA): TGTGCCAGCAGTCACCAAGACAGGGCCTCGAACACCGGGGAGCTGTTTTTT. It encodes CASSHQDRASNTGELFF.

The J gene is TRBJ2-5, the V gene TRBV4-2; no clear D. The V gene's germline CDR1 is LGHNA and CDR2 YNFKEQ. This CDR3 region has 12 residues. V lost 0 bases, J lost 4 bases, and 3 bases lay in between. The CDR3 bases are TGTGCCAGCAGCCAAGATCGAGAGACCCAGTACTTC. Protein sequence: CASSQDRETQYF.

The chain is built from TRBV3-1 (or the pseudogene TRBV3-2) and TRBJ1-2; D is perhaps TRBD1 (5 bases). The V end lost 1 base, the J end lost 4 bases, and 10 bases lay between the germline ends. Per the germline V gene, CDR1 is LGHDT and CDR2 is YNNKEL (reference sequence). CDR3 length equals 14 residues. The CDR3 nucleotides read TGTGCCAGCAGCCAAGGACAGAGCCGCTATGGCTACACCTTC. The encoded protein is CASSQGQSRYGYTF.